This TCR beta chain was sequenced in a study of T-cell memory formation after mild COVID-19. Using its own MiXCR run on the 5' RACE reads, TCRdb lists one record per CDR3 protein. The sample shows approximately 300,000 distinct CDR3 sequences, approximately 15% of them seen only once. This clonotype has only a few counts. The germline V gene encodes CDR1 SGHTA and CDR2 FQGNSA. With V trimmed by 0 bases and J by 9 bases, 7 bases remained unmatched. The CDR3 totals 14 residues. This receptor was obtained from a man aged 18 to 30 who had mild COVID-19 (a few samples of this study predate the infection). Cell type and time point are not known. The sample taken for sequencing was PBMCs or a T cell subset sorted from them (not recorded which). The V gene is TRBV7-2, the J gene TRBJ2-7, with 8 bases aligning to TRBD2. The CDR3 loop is CASSLASARGGQYF. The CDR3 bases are TGTGCCAGCAGCTTAGCGAGTGCTCGGGGGGGGCAGTACTTC.